The next 9 T cell receptor beta chains were all read from a single sample in a study of T cell responses to AZD1222 COVID-19 vaccine. Generated by immunoSEQ multiplex PCR, the TCRdb table keeps only in-frame clones and is missing some. The sample records approximately 130,000 clones, roughly 87% being singletons. The sequencing used peripheral blood, collected 28 days after the second AZD1222 dose. The receptor source for this set is an adult who received the AZD1222 COVID-19 vaccine.

The V call is TRBV30, the J call TRBJ2-3; no definite D call. The CDR3 consists of 10 residues. V dropped 3 bases and J dropped 6 bases, with 4 bases sitting between them. The germline V gene has CDR1 GTSNPN and CDR2 SVGIG (reference sequence). The CDR3 is CAWREDTQYF. CDR3 coding DNA: TGTGCCTGGAGGGAGGATACGCAGTATTTT.

The chain has TRBV3-1 (or the pseudogene TRBV3-2) and TRBJ2-7; TRBD2 matches at 11 bases. The junction had 4 bases not matched to a gene; V was cut back by 3 bases and J by 0 bases. Germline V gene lookup returns CDR1 LGHDT and CDR2 YNNKEL (reference sequence). This CDR3 has 16 residues. Written as DNA, the CDR3 is TGTGCCAGCAGCCATCCGACTAGCGGGGCCTCCTACGAGCAGTACTTC. This codes for CASSHPTSGASYEQYF.

V gene TRBV19 combines with J gene TRBJ2-3, with a weak D call TRBD1 (5 bases). The V end was cut by 10 bases, the J end by 5 bases, with 19 bases between. Germline CDR1 is LNHDA and CDR2 is SQIVND (reference sequence). The CDR3 sequence is 14 residues long. For the CDR3, the DNA is TGTGCCACCCGAGATTCAAGGGGTAGAGATACGCAGTATTTT. It codes for CATRDSRGRDTQYF.

The CDR3 bases are TGTGCCAGCAGTTTAAGGGAAGGCACAGATACGCAGTATTTT. This encodes CASSLREGTDTQYF. The chain combines TRBV27 with TRBJ2-3; D gene uncertain. CDR1 MNHEY and CDR2 SMNVEV come from the germline V gene (reference sequence). CDR3 length: 14 residues. V lost 2 bases to trimming and J lost 1 base, with 7 bases between them.

The chain uses TRBV15 and TRBJ1-2; 8 nucleotides align to TRBD1. This CDR3 has 16 amino acids. Trimming removed 0 bases from V and 8 bases from J; junction bases left unmatched: 11. Germline V lookup: CDR1 LNHNV, CDR2 YYDKDF (reference sequence). The CDR3 spells CATSRDRATGALGYTF. The CDR3 DNA reads TGTGCCACCAGCAGAGATCGCGCGACAGGGGCTTTGGGCTACACCTTC.

The V gene is TRBV5-1, the J gene TRBJ1-1; no firm D call. Germline loops: CDR1 SGHRS, CDR2 YFSETQ. There are 13 residues in the CDR3. Trimming took off 0 bases at V and 3 bases at J, with 6 bases between the two ends. The CDR3 sequence is CASSLGRDTEAFF. In DNA, the CDR3 is TGCGCCAGCAGCTTGGGGAGGGACACTGAAGCTTTCTTT.

The chain has TRBV30 and TRBJ2-6; D is perhaps TRBD1 or TRBD2 (6 bases each). Trimming cost V 3 bases and J 2 bases, with 14 bases left between them. The CDR3 has 16 amino acids. The germline CDR1 and CDR2 sequences are GTSNPN and SVGIG (reference sequence). The chain's CDR3 is CAWRSGAVAGANVLTF. The DNA for the CDR3 is TGTGCCTGGAGGTCGGGGGCCGTGGCTGGGGCCAACGTCCTGACTTTC.

In its sample, this clone was seen once. The rearrangement uses TRBV19 and TRBJ1-4; the D is unclear. CDR1 and CDR2 from the germline V gene are LNHDA and SQIVND (reference sequence). V was cut by 6 bases and J by 4 bases, with 6 bases left in between. The CDR3 spans 12 residues. The CDR3 protein is CASRRGNEKLFF. In nucleotides, the CDR3 is TGTGCCAGTAGGCGAGGTAATGAAAAACTGTTTTTT.

This clone has just a few counts. This rearrangement joins TRBV2 to TRBJ1-2, with D possibly matching TRBD1 (6 bases). This CDR3 has 12 amino acids. Germline CDR1 and CDR2: SNHLY and FYNNEI. The V end lost 7 bases, the J end lost 7 bases, and 13 bases lay between the germline ends. For the CDR3, the DNA is TGTGCCAGCACCACGACAGGCCGTGGCTACACCTTC. Its protein is CASTTTGRGYTF.